The 5 T cell receptor beta chains reported below all come from one sample, sequenced in a study of blood T cells in healthy people across ages. Sample-barcoded 5' priming and a J-beta primer mix drove a second PCR of roughly 6 to 12 cycles. TCRdb re-called the 5' RACE reads through MiXCR, storing one row per CDR3 protein. The sample comprises some 1.4 million distinct CDR3 sequences, 35% to 45% of which are singletons, and around 8% rests with the top ten. The sample was blood. These TCRs come from a woman younger than 30 in good health.

This clonotype has more than one count but fewer than ten. This chain uses TRBV7-6 with TRBJ2-1; 10 bases map to TRBD2. This CDR3 region has 16 residues. Trimming at V came to 5 bases and at J to 9 bases, leaving 13 bases not matched to a gene. CDR1 and CDR2 (germline): SGHVS, FNYEAQ. CDR3 nucleotides: TGTGCCAGCAGCCTTAGAGCTAGCGGGAGTTCAGGTGAGCAGTTCTTC. Amino acids: CASSLRASGSSGEQFF.

A few counts support this clonotype. The rearrangement joins TRBV10-3 to TRBJ1-6; no reliable D call. CDR1 is ENHRY, CDR2 SYGVKD, per germline. V lost 10 bases to trimming and J lost 6 bases, with 19 bases between them. The CDR3 consists of 15 residues. The CDR3 here is CATSGFDGGNSPLHF. In nucleotides, the CDR3 is TGTGCCACCTCCGGCTTCGATGGCGGTAATTCACCCCTCCACTTT.

The chain recombines TRBV14 with TRBJ2-3, with a weak D call TRBD2 (6 bases). Germline loops: CDR1 SGHDN, CDR2 FVKESK. Between the trimmed V and J ends, which lost 0 bases and 0 bases, there was a span of 10 bases. The length of the CDR3 is 16 residues. CDR3 DNA: TGTGCCAGCAGCCAAGATCCTAGCGTAAGCACAGATACGCAGTATTTT. Residues: CASSQDPSVSTDTQYF.

The sample holds a few counts of this clonotype. CDR3 DNA sequence: TGCAGCGCCGACGGGCTAACGAACACTGAAGCTTTCTTT. Its protein product is CSADGLTNTEAFF. The chain carries TRBV29-1 and TRBJ1-1; D ambiguous. The germline CDR1 and CDR2 sequences are SQVTM and ANQGSEA. Trimming took off 7 bases at V and 1 base at J, with 13 bases between the two ends. The CDR3 has 13 amino acids.

The chain links TRBV5-1 to TRBJ1-4, with unresolved D. The CDR3 spans 14 residues. Germline-derived CDR1 and CDR2 are SGHRS and YFSETQ. Trimming cost V 2 bases and J 8 bases, with 13 bases left between them. CDR3 sequence reads: CASSFDTPREKLFF. The CDR3 DNA sequence: TGCGCCAGCAGCTTCGACACGCCGCGGGAAAAACTGTTTTTT.